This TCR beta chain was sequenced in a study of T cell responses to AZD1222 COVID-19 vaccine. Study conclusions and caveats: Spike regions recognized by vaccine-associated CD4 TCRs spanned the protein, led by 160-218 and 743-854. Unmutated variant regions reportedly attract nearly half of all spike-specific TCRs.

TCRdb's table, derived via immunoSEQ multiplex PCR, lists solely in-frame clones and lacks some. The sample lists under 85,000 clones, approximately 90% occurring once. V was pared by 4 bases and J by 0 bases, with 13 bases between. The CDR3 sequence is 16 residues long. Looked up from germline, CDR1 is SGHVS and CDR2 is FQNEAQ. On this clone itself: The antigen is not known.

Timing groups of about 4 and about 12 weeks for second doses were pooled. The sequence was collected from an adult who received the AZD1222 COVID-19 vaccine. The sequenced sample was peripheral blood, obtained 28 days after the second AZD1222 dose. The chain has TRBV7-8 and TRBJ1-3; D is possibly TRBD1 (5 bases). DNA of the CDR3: TGTGCCAGCAGCTCGGCGACAGCTAGCTCTGGAAACACCATATATTTT. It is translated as CASSSATASSGNTIYF.